This T cell receptor beta chain was found in a study of cytotoxic CD8 clonotypes in ibrutinib-treated CLL. V was shortened by 4 bases and J by 6 bases, with 9 bases between the two germline ends. Germline CDR1 and CDR2: MDHEN and SYDVKM. This CDR3 contains 12 residues. Method: immunoSEQ multiplex PCR; TCRdb's copy keeps in-frame clones and lacks some. Of roughly 250,000 clones in the sample, about three quarters were seen once. This chain links TRBV28 with TRBJ1-1, with no clear D. This sample comprised PBMCs, obtained after 24 months of ibrutinib treatment. This TCR came from a human donor with chronic lymphocytic leukemia. CDR3 region: CASSSGQAEAFF. DNA for the CDR3: TGTGCCAGCAGTTCTGGGCAGGCTGAAGCTTTCTTT. Filled out from reference TRBV28 and TRBJ1-1, the complete variable domain reads DVKVTQSSRYLVKRTGEKVFLECVQDMDHENMFWYRQDPGLGLRLIYFSYDVKMKEKGDIPEGYSVSREKKERFSLILESASTNQTSMYLCASSSGQAEAFFGQGTRLTVV.